Sequencing of this T cell receptor (beta chain) was carried out in a study of T cells after yellow fever vaccination. The V and J ends lost 4 bases and 2 bases, in that order; junction bases with no gene match: 5. This CDR3 comprises 16 residues. The germline CDR1 and CDR2 sequences are SGHDN and FVKESK. The TCR cDNA carried a universal primer site and UMIs from 5'RACE template switching. Each CDR3 protein gets one entry after TCRdb re-called the 5' RACE reads with MiXCR. This sample has hundreds of thousands of distinct CDR3 sequences; around 10% occur once, and the top ten carry about 17%. J is TRBJ2-3 and V is TRBV14; 11 bases map to TRBD2. This receptor was identified in a man younger than 30 who received the YFV17D yellow fever vaccine. This sample comprised PBMCs, obtained on the day of the first yellow fever vaccination. CDR3 region: CASSRTSGQITDTQYF. CDR3 in DNA: TGTGCCAGCAGCCGGACTAGCGGGCAAATCACAGATACGCAGTATTTT. Together with reference TRBV14 and TRBJ2-3, the CDR3 gives the full variable domain: EAGVTQFPSHSVIEKGQTVTLRCDPISGHDNLYWYRRVMGKEIKFLLHFVKESKQDESGMPNNRFLAERTGGTYSTLKVQPAELEDSGVYFCASSRTSGQITDTQYFGPGTRLTVL.